Listed below are T cell receptor beta chains from one sample, sequenced in a study of T cells in Graves' hyperthyroidism and ophthalmopathy. In TCRdb, the multiplex PCR reads were re-called with MiXCR into one record per CDR3 protein. Among around 420,000 distinct CDR3 sequences listed, about a sixth were seen once. The sample comprised blood. These receptors were obtained from a woman aged 18-29 years with Graves' hyperthyroidism. CDR3s include the opening cysteine and the closing phenylalanine or tryptophan. D genes are given only for firm matches. Not every row has a clone size; where given, it reads once, few, many or a size class.

j_call cdr3_length d_call clone_size v_call cdr3_aa cdr3_nt
TRBJ1-4 13 NA many TRBV10-3 CAISVDTGEKLFF TGTGCCATCAGTGTAGACACAGGGGAAAAACTGTTTTTT
TRBJ2-7 14 NA few TRBV12-3/TRBV12-4 CASSLRRGYYEQYF TGTGCCAGCAGTTTAAGACGAGGCTACTACGAGCAGTACTTC
TRBJ1-2 13 NA many TRBV2 CASTRSSSGGYTF TGTGCCAGCACACGTTCGAGCTCGGGTGGCTACACCTTC
TRBJ2-5 15 TRBD1 few TRBV19 CASSDRDRVEETQYF TGTGCCAGTAGTGACCGGGACAGGGTAGAGGAGACCCAGTACTTC
TRBJ2-7 16 NA many TRBV27 CASSSAMPQGPYEQYF TGTGCCAGCAGTTCCGCGATGCCGCAGGGGCCCTACGAGCAGTACTTC
TRBJ1-1 16 NA many TRBV6-1 CASRNPVRQSRTEAFF TGTGCCAGCCGAAATCCAGTTAGGCAGTCGAGGACTGAAGCTTTCTTT
TRBJ2-3 16 TRBD1 many TRBV11-2 CASSSIERQGADTQYF TGTGCCAGCAGCTCCATTGAAAGACAGGGGGCAGATACGCAGTATTTT
TRBJ2-3 15 NA NA TRBV10-3 CAISESSSRTDTQYF TGTGCCATCAGTGAGTCGAGTTCGCGAACAGATACGCAGTATTTT
TRBJ1-1 15 NA many TRBV20-1 CSARDTVRSNTEAFF TGCAGTGCTAGAGATACCGTTCGTTCGAACACTGAAGCTTTCTTT
TRBJ2-3 13 NA many TRBV29-1 CSVDWDRTDTQYF TGCAGCGTTGATTGGGACCGCACAGATACGCAGTATTTT
TRBJ2-3 16 TRBD2 NA TRBV9 CASSGGTSGRTDTQYF TGTGCCAGCAGCGGAGGGACTAGCGGCCGCACAGATACGCAGTATTTT
TRBJ2-1 17 TRBD2 many TRBV7-9 CASSSRLALSSYNEQFF TGTGCCAGCAGCTCACGACTAGCGCTTAGCTCCTACAATGAGCAGTTCTTC
TRBJ1-1 14 NA many TRBV7-8 CASSRPGRNTEAFF TGTGCCAGCAGCCGCCCGGGGCGGAACACTGAAGCTTTCTTT
TRBJ2-2 17 TRBD1 many TRBV3-1 CASSRRPRQGNTGELFF TGTGCCAGCAGCCGACGTCCGCGACAGGGGAACACCGGGGAGCTGTTTTTT
TRBJ1-1 13 NA many TRBV28 CASRPTRGVTAFF TGTGCCAGCAGGCCAACTCGCGGGGTGACAGCTTTCTTT
TRBJ2-5 14 NA NA TRBV19 CASNRDTRQETQYF TGTGCCAGCAACCGGGACACCAGACAAGAGACCCAGTACTTC
TRBJ2-1 17 TRBD2 NA TRBV28 CASTPTSGLSSYNEQFF TGTGCCAGCACCCCGACTAGCGGGTTGAGCTCCTACAATGAGCAGTTCTTC
TRBJ2-2 14 NA NA TRBV5-1 CASSFWGSTGELFF TGCGCCAGCAGCTTCTGGGGAAGCACCGGGGAGCTGTTTTTT
TRBJ2-7 18 TRBD2 few TRBV12-3/TRBV12-4 CASSSVQIAGGNPYEQYF TGTGCCAGCAGTTCAGTTCAGATAGCGGGAGGAAACCCCTACGAGCAGTACTTC
TRBJ1-1 17 NA many TRBV7-3 CASSLLGAGRINTEAFF TGTGCCAGCAGCCTTCTGGGGGCAGGAAGGATAAACACTGAAGCTTTCTTT
TRBJ1-1 9 NA few TRBV29-1 CSIGEAAFF TGCAGCATTGGTGAAGCAGCTTTCTTT
TRBJ2-2 14 TRBD1 few TRBV6-1 CASRRKGASGELFF TGTGCCAGCCGCAGAAAGGGGGCCTCCGGGGAGCTGTTTTTT
TRBJ2-1 13 TRBD1 many TRBV29-1 CSVESGGFNEQFF TGCAGCGTTGAATCAGGGGGATTCAATGAGCAGTTCTTC
TRBJ1-1 15 TRBD1 many TRBV5-5 CASSLGDRGRDEAFF TGTGCCAGCAGCTTGGGAGACAGGGGGCGAGATGAAGCTTTCTTT
TRBJ2-3 17 NA NA TRBV3-1 CASSQERGDSSTDTQYF TGTGCCAGCAGCCAAGAAAGGGGGGACTCTAGCACAGATACGCAGTATTTT
TRBJ1-3 16 NA few TRBV29-1 CSVEKAPSYSGNTIYF TGCAGCGTTGAAAAGGCTCCAAGTTACTCTGGAAACACCATATATTTT
TRBJ2-5 14 TRBD1 NA TRBV5-1 CASRGQGVGETQYF TGCGCCAGCAGAGGACAGGGGGTCGGGGAGACCCAGTACTTC
TRBJ2-2 14 NA many TRBV12-3/TRBV12-4 CASSNRVRDGELFF TGTGCCAGCAGTAACAGGGTTAGGGACGGGGAGCTGTTTTTT
TRBJ2-5 12 TRBD2 many TRBV7-8 CATGGGSETQYF TGTGCCACCGGGGGAGGGTCAGAGACCCAGTACTTC
TRBJ2-7 12 NA NA TRBV13 CASSAVGYEQYF TGTGCCAGCAGCGCAGTGGGATACGAGCAGTACTTC
TRBJ1-6 15 NA many TRBV28 CASGRPFSYNSPLHF TGTGCCAGTGGACGCCCTTTCTCCTATAATTCACCCCTCCACTTT
TRBJ2-7 13 NA many TRBV2 CASSAAARDEQYF TGTGCCAGCAGTGCGGCGGCGAGGGACGAGCAGTACTTC
TRBJ2-3 15 TRBD2 few TRBV5-5 CASSPIAGGTDTQYF TGTGCCAGCAGCCCCATAGCGGGGGGCACAGATACGCAGTATTTT
TRBJ1-2 12 NA few TRBV28 CASSTYKGGYTF TGTGCCAGCAGTACGTACAAGGGCGGCTACACCTTC
TRBJ1-1 15 TRBD1 few TRBV6-2/TRBV6-3 CASSHQGQSNTEAFF TGTGCCAGCAGCCACCAGGGACAGTCGAACACTGAAGCTTTCTTT
TRBJ1-4 14 NA NA TRBV19 CASTLRGRREKLFF TGTGCCAGTACCCTACGAGGGAGACGAGAAAAACTGTTTTTT
TRBJ2-5 14 TRBD2 many TRBV3-1 CASSPGLAEETQYF TGTGCCAGCAGCCCCGGGCTAGCGGAAGAGACCCAGTACTTC
TRBJ1-4 15 TRBD1 few TRBV7-9 CASSREGTGGEKLFF TGTGCCAGCAGCCGGGAAGGGACAGGGGGAGAAAAACTGTTTTTT
TRBJ2-7 15 TRBD2 many TRBV29-1 CSVELAGGPHDEQYF TGCAGCGTTGAACTTGCGGGAGGGCCTCACGACGAGCAGTACTTC
TRBJ2-5 12 NA many TRBV29-1 CSVRDGQETQYF TGCAGCGTGCGGGACGGACAAGAGACCCAGTACTTC
TRBJ1-1 13 NA many TRBV12-3/TRBV12-4 CACSVGMNTEAFF TGTGCCTGCTCCGTAGGGATGAACACTGAAGCTTTCTTT
TRBJ2-5 13 NA NA TRBV10-1 CASSEADQETQYF TGCGCCAGCAGTGAGGCCGACCAAGAGACCCAGTACTTC
TRBJ1-1 15 NA many TRBV2 CASSELRQFRTEAFF TGTGCCAGCAGTGAACTACGACAGTTTAGGACTGAAGCTTTCTTT
TRBJ2-2 15 TRBD2 many TRBV5-1 CASSSLAGDAGELFF TGCGCCAGCAGCTCTCTAGCGGGGGACGCCGGGGAGCTGTTTTTT
TRBJ1-4 18 TRBD1 many TRBV5-1 CASSLRDRAGLSYEKLFF TGCGCCAGCAGCCTAAGGGACAGGGCTGGTCTTTCTTACGAAAAACTGTTTTTT
TRBJ1-1 16 TRBD1 many TRBV18 CASSPDRTGTNTEAFF TGTGCCAGCTCACCGGATAGGACAGGGACGAACACTGAAGCTTTCTTT
TRBJ2-3 15 NA many TRBV5-1 CASSLTGTGTDTQYF TGCGCCAGCAGCCTAACCGGGACGGGCACAGATACGCAGTATTTT
TRBJ2-1 15 TRBD2 many TRBV6-1 CASTSPGTSGNEQFF TGTGCCAGCACCTCACCGGGGACTAGCGGGAATGAGCAGTTCTTC
TRBJ1-1 16 NA many TRBV15 CATSIGRRQVATEAFF TGTGCCACCAGCATCGGACGAAGACAAGTTGCCACTGAAGCTTTCTTT
TRBJ2-3 17 NA many TRBV6-5 CASSYSSSTGRGDTQYF TGTGCCAGCAGTTACTCGAGTTCGACAGGCAGGGGAGATACGCAGTATTTT
TRBJ1-2 13 NA NA TRBV7-9 CANTHNAGWGYTF TGTGCCAACACCCACAACGCCGGGTGGGGCTACACCTTC